The clone carrying this T cell receptor beta chain was observed a handful of times. Antigen: not known. The sample is drawn from a study of T cell repertoires in cytomegalovirus infection. Study-level information: HLA-B-restricted CMV epitopes that are well studied, plus recently identified HLA-C-restricted ones, were used by the study. TCR beta signatures that were public indicated CMV infection and matching HLA type. The study, taken as a whole, reports: CMV-specific TCR beta clonotypes restricted by HLA-C were the ones dominating the ex vivo response. Summed frequency of public TCR beta families distinguished CMV carriers with the relevant HLA.

TCRdb called the reads again in MiXCR, with one record for every CDR3 protein. Among 100,000 or so distinct CDR3 sequences listed, approximately 30% were seen once. The germline V and J ends were trimmed by 0 bases and 4 bases, with 4 bases remaining between them. CDR3 size: 12 residues. Germline lookup yields CDR1 SGHNT and CDR2 YYREEE (reference sequence). The sequence came from a human donor in good health (CMV status not recorded). Some clones in this sample may be carry-over from other donors' samples. The rearrangement links TRBV5-4 to TRBJ1-1; D call uncertain. The input for sequencing was CD8+ T cells from cultured PBMCs, taken from culture after CMV antigen stimulation. CDR3 DNA sequence: TGTGCCAGCAGCTTGGACGTCACTGAAGCTTTCTTT. This encodes CASSLDVTEAFF. Together with reference TRBV5-4 and TRBJ1-1, the CDR3 gives the full variable domain: ETGVTQSPTHLIKTRGQQVTLRCSSQSGHNTVSWYQQALGQGPQFIFQYYREEENGRGNFPPRFSGLQFPNYSSELNVNALELDDSALYLCASSLDVTEAFFGQGTRLTVV.